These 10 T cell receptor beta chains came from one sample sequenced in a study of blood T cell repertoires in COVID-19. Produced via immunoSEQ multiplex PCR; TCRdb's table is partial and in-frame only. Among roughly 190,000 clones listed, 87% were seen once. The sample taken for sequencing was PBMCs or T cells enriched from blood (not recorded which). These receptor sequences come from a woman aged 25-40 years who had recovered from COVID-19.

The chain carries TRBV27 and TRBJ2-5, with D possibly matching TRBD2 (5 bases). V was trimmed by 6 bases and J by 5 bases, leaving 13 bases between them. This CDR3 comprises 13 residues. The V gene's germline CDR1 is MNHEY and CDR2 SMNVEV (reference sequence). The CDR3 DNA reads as TGTGCCAGCAGACCGAGGGCGCGGGAGACCCAGTACTTC. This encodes CASRPRARETQYF.

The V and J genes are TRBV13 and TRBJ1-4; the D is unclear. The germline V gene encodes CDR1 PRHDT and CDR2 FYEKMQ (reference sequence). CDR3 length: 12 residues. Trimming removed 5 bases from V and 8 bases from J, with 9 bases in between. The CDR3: CASSHRREKLFF. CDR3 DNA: TGTGCCAGCAGCCACCGGAGGGAAAAACTGTTTTTT.

Here the CDR3 DNA reads TGCGCCAGCAGCCCGACGGCAGGGGTCCTTTTTTCCATTCAGTACTTC. Amino acids: CASSPTAGVLFSIQYF. The chain has TRBV5-1 and TRBJ2-4; D is perhaps TRBD1 (6 bases). Between the trimmed V and J ends, which lost 4 bases and 9 bases, there was a span of 23 bases. This CDR3 is 16 amino acids long. In germline, CDR1 is SGHRS, CDR2 YFSETQ.

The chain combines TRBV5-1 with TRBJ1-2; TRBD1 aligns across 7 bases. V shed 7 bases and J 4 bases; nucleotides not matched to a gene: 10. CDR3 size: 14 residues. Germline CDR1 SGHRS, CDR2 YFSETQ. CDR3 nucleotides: TGCGCCAGCCGAGAGATACAGGGGACCTATGGCTACACCTTC. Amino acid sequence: CASREIQGTYGYTF.

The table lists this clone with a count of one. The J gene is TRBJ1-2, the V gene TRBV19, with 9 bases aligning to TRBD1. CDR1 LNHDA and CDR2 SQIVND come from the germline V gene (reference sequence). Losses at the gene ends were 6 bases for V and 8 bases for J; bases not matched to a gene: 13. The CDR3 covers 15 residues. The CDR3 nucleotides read TGTGCCAGTAGAGCCCAGGACAGGGGCAGAGGAGGCTACACCTTC. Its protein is CASRAQDRGRGGYTF.

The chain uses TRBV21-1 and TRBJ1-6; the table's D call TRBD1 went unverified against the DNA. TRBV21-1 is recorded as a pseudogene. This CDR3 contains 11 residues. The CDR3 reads CASSKGPRGNF. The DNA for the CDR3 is TGTGCCAGCAGCAAGGGACCGAGGGGGAATTTT.

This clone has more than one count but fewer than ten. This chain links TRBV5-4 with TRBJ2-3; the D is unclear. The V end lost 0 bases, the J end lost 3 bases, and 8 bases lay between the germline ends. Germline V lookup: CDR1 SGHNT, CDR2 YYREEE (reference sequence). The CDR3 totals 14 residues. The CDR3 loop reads CASSLGPGTDTQYF. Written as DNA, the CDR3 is TGTGCCAGCAGCTTGGGGCCAGGTACAGATACGCAGTATTTT.

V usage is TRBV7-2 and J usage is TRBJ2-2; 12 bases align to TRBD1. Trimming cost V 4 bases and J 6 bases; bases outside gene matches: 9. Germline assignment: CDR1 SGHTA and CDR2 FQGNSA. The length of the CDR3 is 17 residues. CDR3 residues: CASSSKPGQGASGELFF. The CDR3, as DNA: TGTGCCAGCAGCTCAAAACCGGGACAGGGGGCGTCCGGGGAGCTGTTTTTT.

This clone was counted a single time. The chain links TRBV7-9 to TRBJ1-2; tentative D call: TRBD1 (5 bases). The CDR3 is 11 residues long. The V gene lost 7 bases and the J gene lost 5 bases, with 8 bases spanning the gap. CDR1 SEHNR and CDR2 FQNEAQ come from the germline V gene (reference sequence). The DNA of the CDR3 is TGTGCCAGCAACGGGGGGTATGGCTACACCTTC. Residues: CASNGGYGYTF. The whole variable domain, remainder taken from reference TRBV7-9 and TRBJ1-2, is DTGVSQNPRHKITKRGQNVTFRCDPISEHNRLYWYRQTLGQGPEFLTYFQNEAQLEKSRLLSDRFSAERPKGSFSTLEIQRTEQGDSAMYLCASNGGYGYTFGSGTRLTVV.

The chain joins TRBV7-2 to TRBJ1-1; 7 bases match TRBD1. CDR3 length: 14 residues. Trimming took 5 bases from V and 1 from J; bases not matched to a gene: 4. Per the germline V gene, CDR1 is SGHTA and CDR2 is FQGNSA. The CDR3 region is CASSIQGGNTEAFF. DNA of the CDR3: TGTGCCAGCAGCATCCAGGGGGGGAACACTGAAGCTTTCTTT.